This T cell receptor (beta chain) was captured by sequencing in a study of T cell repertoires in cytomegalovirus infection. Study-level findings and limits: HLA-C-restricted CMV-specific TCR beta clonotypes prevailed in the ex vivo response.

V was cut by 0 bases and J by 2 bases, with 8 bases left in between. This CDR3 region has 14 residues. The germline V gene has CDR1 SGDLS and CDR2 YYNGEE. TCRdb re-called the reads through MiXCR, storing one row per CDR3 protein. The sample has just over 450,000 distinct CDR3 sequences; under 45% are singletons. Details on this clonotype: No antigen is known for it.

The sequenced sample was cultured PBMCs, obtained from culture after CMV antigen stimulation. This chain links TRBV9 with TRBJ2-5; D not resolved. The receptor was derived from a human donor in good health (CMV status not recorded). Some clones in this sample may be carry-over from other donors' samples. The CDR3 region is CASSVGALQETQYF. The CDR3 DNA follows: TGTGCCAGCAGCGTAGGGGCCCTACAAGAGACCCAGTACTTC. Supplemented by reference TRBV9 and TRBJ2-5, the full variable domain reads DSGVTQTPKHLITATGQRVTLRCSPRSGDLSVYWYQQSLDQGLQFLIQYYNGEERAKGNILERFSAQQFPDLHSELNLSSLELGDSALYFCASSVGALQETQYFGPGTRLLVL.